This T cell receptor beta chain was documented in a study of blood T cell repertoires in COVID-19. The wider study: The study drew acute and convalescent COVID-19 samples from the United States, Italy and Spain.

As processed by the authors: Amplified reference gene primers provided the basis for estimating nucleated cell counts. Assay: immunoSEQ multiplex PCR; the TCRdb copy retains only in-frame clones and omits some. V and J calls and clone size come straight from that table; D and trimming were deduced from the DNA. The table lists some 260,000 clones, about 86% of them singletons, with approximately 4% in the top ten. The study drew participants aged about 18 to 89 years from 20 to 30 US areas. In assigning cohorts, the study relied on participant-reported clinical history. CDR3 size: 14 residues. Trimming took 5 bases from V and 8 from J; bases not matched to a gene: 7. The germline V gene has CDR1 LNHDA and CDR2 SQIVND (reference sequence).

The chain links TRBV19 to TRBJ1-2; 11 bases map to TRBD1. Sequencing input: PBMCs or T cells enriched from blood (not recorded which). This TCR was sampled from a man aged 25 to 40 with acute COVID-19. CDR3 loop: CASSLDRGLRGYTF. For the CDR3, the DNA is TGTGCCAGTAGTTTGGACAGGGGGCTGCGGGGCTACACCTTC.